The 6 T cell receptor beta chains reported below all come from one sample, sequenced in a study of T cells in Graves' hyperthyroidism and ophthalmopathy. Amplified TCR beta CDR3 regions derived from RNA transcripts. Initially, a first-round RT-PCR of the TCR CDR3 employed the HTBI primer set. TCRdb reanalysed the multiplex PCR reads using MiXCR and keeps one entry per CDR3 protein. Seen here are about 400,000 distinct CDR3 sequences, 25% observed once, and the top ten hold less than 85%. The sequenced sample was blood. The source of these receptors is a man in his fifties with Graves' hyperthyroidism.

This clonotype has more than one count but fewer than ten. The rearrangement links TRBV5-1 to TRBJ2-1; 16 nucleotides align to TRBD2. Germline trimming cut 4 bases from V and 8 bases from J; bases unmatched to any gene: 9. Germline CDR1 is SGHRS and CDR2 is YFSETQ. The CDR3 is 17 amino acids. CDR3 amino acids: CASSAGLAGGPNHEQFF. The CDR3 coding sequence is TGCGCCAGCAGCGCGGGACTAGCGGGAGGGCCCAACCATGAGCAGTTCTTC.

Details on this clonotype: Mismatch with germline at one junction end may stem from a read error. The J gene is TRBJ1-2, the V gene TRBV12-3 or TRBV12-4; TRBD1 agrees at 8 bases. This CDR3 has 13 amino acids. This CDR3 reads CASSLDRGYLSNF. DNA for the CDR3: TGTGCCAGCAGTTTAGACAGGGGGTATTTGTCCAACTTC.

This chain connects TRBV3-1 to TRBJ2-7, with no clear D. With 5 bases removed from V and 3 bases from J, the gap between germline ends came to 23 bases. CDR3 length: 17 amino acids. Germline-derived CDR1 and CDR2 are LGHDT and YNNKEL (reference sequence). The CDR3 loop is CASSIQHEAGVIYEQYF. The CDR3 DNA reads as TGTGCCAGCAGCATACAACATGAAGCTGGAGTGATCTACGAGCAGTACTTC.

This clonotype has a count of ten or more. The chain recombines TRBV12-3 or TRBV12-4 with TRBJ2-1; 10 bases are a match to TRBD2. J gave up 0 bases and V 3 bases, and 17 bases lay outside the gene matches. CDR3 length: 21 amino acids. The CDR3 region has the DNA TGTGCCAGCAGTTTGGTAGGTGTGGCTAGCGGGAGATACCGCTCCTACAATGAGCAGTTCTTC. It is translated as CASSLVGVASGRYRSYNEQFF.

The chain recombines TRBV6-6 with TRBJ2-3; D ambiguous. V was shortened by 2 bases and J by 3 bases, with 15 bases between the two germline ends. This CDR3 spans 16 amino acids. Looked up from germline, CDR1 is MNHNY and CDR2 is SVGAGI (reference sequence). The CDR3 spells CASSYGFTSGTDTQYF. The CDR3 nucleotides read TGTGCCAGCAGTTACGGATTTACATCCGGGACAGATACGCAGTATTTT.

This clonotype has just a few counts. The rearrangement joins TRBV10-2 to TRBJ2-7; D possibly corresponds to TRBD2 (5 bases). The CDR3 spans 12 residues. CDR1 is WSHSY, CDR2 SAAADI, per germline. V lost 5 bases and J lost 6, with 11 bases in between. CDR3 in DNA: TGCGCCAGCAGTTCGGACTGGGGCGAGCAGTACTTC. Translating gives CASSSDWGEQYF.